One T cell receptor (beta chain) is described in this entry. The antigen is not known. The sample belongs to a study of T cell responses to AZD1222 COVID-19 vaccine. Broader study findings: Recipients of two AZD1222 doses showed rising Spike-specific TCR breadth and depth. Mostly white British, mostly female donors; authors suggested clonal diversity may be underestimated. Baseline serostatus was positive in only a handful of AZD1222 recipients.

Doses given second, at about 4 or about 12 weeks, were pooled. TCRdb's copy holds only in-frame clones and misses some; the assay was immunoSEQ multiplex PCR. The sample comprises 150,000 to 250,000 clones, 90% to 95% of which are singletons, and over 0.95% rests with the top ten. The CDR3 has 14 residues. Germline values: CDR1 MNHEY, CDR2 SVGAGI. The V and J ends lost 6 bases and 8 bases respectively, with 14 bases between them. Here the sequenced sample was peripheral blood, taken 28 days after the second AZD1222 dose. The sequence was collected from an adult who received the AZD1222 COVID-19 vaccine. The genes are TRBV6-5 and TRBJ1-6, with TRBD1 as a possible D gene (5 bases). In DNA, the CDR3 is TGTGCCAGCAGGGCCCGGGGGTCTGATTCACCCCTCCACTTT. Amino acids: CASRARGSDSPLHF.